These 5 T cell receptor beta chains came from one sample sequenced in a study of monozygotic twins with inflammatory bowel disease. From its re-call of the 5' RACE reads, TCRdb lists each CDR3 protein once, without DNA. The clone table shows 330,000 or so distinct CDR3 sequences, with the ten largest holding 2% to 2.5%. Sequenced: blood. All receptors derive from a human donor with ulcerative colitis or Crohn's disease, or a healthy co-twin of an affected twin (not recorded which).

The CDR3: CASSFGLAGGEEQYF. V and J are TRBV5-1 and TRBJ2-7; TCRdb lists TRBD2, though no DNA is available to test this call. There are 15 residues in the CDR3. Germline V gene data show CDR1 as SGHRS and CDR2 as YFSETQ.

V gene TRBV7-2 combines with J gene TRBJ1-5; no DNA is available, so the TRBD1 call from TCRdb remains unchecked. The CDR3 length is 14 residues. Germline V gene data show CDR1 as SGHTA and CDR2 as FQGNSA. The CDR3 spells CASSSQGLGQPQHF.

The chain joins TRBV6-2 or TRBV6-3 to TRBJ1-1. Per the germline V gene, CDR1 is MNHEY and CDR2 is SVGEGT. This CDR3 is built from 13 residues. Here the CDR3 reads CASSYRRDTEAFF.

The rearrangement links TRBV20-1 to TRBJ2-3; the D call of TRBD2 rests on TCRdb alone, since no DNA is present to check it. Germline assignment: CDR1 DFQATT and CDR2 SNEGSKA (reference sequence). There are 15 residues in the CDR3. CDR3: CSARPAGGLTDTQYF.

This chain uses TRBV20-1 with TRBJ1-4; no DNA is available, so the TRBD1 call from TCRdb remains unchecked. Looked up from germline, CDR1 is DFQATT and CDR2 is SNEGSKA (reference sequence). The CDR3 runs to 13 residues. The chain's CDR3 is CSARDRKSEKLFF.